This record looks at one T cell receptor (beta chain) sequence and its context. Compared with germline, one end of the junction differs, possibly owing to a read error. Germline V gene data show CDR1 as SSHAT and CDR2 as FNYEAQ (reference sequence). This CDR3 contains 16 residues. The data stem from a study of blood T cell repertoires in COVID-19. Study-wide context: The origin of the acute and convalescent COVID-19 samples was the United States, Italy and Spain.

Here immunoSEQ multiplex PCR was the method, and the copy in TCRdb shows in-frame clones only, minus some. The repertoire has approximately 210,000 clones, 88% of them found once; the top ten carry around 1.5%. Input material: peripheral blood. The rearrangement uses TRBV7-7 and TRBJ2-2; 8 bases fit TRBD2. The clonotype originates from a man between 18 and 29 years old with active or convalescent COVID-19. CDR3 amino acids: CASSESGGGDTGELFF. The DNA for the CDR3 is TGTGCTAGCAGCGAGAGCGGGGGAGGGGACACCGGGGAGCTGTTTTTT.